The present TCR beta chain was sequenced within a study of graft-versus-host responses after intestinal transplantation. Overall study context: Recipients across the board were started on anti-thymocyte globulin induction, then kept on tacrolimus and steroids for about 3 years. Points from the study as a whole: GvH clones occurred in recipient marrow; some first appeared in ileum or blood.

Some clones are missing from TCRdb's copy, which holds only in-frame ones; the method was immunoSEQ multiplex PCR. The table lists tens of thousands of clones, 90% to 95% of them singletons, with 0.4% to 0.5% in the top ten. To note about this clone: Its antigen is not identified.

The sequence was collected from a human donor who received an intestinal transplant. Here the sequenced sample was unstimulated CD8+ T cells sorted from spleen or lymph node cells, taken before intestinal transplant.

CDR3 bases: TGCAGCGTTGAGATCTTCGACACCCAAGAGACCCAGTACTTC. This sequence encodes CSVEIFDTQETQYF. This chain uses TRBV29-1 with TRBJ2-5; no clear D. Between the trimmed V and J ends, which lost 3 bases and 1 base, there was a span of 12 bases. CDR1 is SQVTM and CDR2 is ANQGSEA in the germline V gene. This CDR3 has 14 residues.